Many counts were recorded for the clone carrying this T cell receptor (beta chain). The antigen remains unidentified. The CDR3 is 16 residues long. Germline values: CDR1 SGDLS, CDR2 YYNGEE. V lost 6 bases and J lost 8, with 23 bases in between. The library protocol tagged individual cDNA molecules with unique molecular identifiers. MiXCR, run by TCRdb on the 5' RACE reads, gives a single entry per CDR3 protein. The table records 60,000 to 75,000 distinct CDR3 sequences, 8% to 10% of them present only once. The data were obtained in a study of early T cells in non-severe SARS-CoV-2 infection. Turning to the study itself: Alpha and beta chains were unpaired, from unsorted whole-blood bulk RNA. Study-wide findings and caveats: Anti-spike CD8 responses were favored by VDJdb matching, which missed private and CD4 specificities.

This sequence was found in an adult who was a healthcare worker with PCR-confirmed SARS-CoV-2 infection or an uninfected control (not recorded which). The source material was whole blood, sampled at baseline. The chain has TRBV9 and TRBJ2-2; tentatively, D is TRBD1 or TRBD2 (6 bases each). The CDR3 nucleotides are TGTGCCAGCACCACCCAGTTAGGGGGGACGATGGGGGAGCTGTTTTTT. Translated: CASTTQLGGTMGELFF.